The 18 T cell receptor beta chains reported below all come from one sample, sequenced in a study of PD-1 blockade in classical Hodgkin lymphoma. Profiling relied on immunoSEQ multiplex PCR, and the TCRdb table lists in-frame clones only, not all of them. The sample contains about 90,000 clones, about nine tenths of which appear only once. Time point specified: cycle 4 day 1 (C4D1), after 5 to 7 weeks of nivolumab. There was relapse after autologous stem cell transplantation in every patient, and there was variation in brentuximab vedotin exposure. The sequenced sample was peripheral blood mononuclear cells (PBMCs), obtained before the fourth cycle of nivolumab. These receptor sequences come from a human donor with classical Hodgkin lymphoma.

The chain recombines TRBV28 with TRBJ2-7, with D unresolved. V was pared by 5 bases and J by 6 bases, with 8 bases between. Germline V gene sequence: CDR1 MDHEN, CDR2 SYDVKM. The CDR3 runs to 11 residues. Written as DNA, the CDR3 is TGTGCCAGCAGTCCTGGACGCGAGCAGTACTTC. This sequence encodes CASSPGREQYF.

V usage is TRBV28 and J usage is TRBJ1-6; TRBD1 is a possible D gene (6 bases). The ends were cut back, 11 bases at V and 9 bases at J, with 23 bases in the middle. The CDR3 totals 15 residues. CDR1 and CDR2 from the germline V gene are MDHEN and SYDVKM. The CDR3 reads CAANRDRTLGSPLHF. CDR3 in DNA: TGTGCCGCCAACAGGGACCGGACGTTGGGTTCACCCCTCCACTTT.

The V and J genes are TRBV5-1 and TRBJ2-3; 10 positions agree with TRBD1. This CDR3 contains 15 residues. CDR1 SGHRS and CDR2 YFSETQ come from the germline V gene. J was trimmed by 4 bases and V by 4 bases; bases with no gene match: 6. This CDR3 reads CASSLDRGRPDTQYF. Written as DNA, the CDR3 is TGCGCCAGCAGCCTTGACAGGGGGCGACCAGATACGCAGTATTTT.

J is TRBJ1-2 and V is TRBV7-2; the D gene is possibly TRBD1 (5 bases). The CDR3 contains 15 residues. In germline, CDR1 is SGHTA, CDR2 FQGNSA. The V and J ends lost 5 bases and 3 bases respectively, with 16 bases between them. The CDR3 bases are TGTGCCAGCAGCCCCGCGGGATCCAGGGACTATGGCTACACCTTC. Translating gives CASSPAGSRDYGYTF. The full variable domain, rest sourced from reference TRBV7-2 and TRBJ1-2, is GAGVSQSPSNKVTEKGKDVELRCDPISGHTALYWYRQSLGQGLEFLIYFQGNSAPDKSGLPSDRFSAERTGGSVSTLTIQRTQQEDSAVYLCASSPAGSRDYGYTFGSGTRLTVV.

The chain has TRBV27 and TRBJ2-3; D is perhaps TRBD1 or TRBD2 (5 bases each). CDR3 length: 17 residues. The germline CDR1 and CDR2 sequences are MNHEY and SMNVEV (reference sequence). The V gene lost 1 base and the J gene lost 0 bases, with 14 bases spanning the gap. The CDR3 bases are TGTGCCAGCAGTTTATATAGCGACAGTTCTAGCACAGATACGCAGTATTTT. Its protein product is CASSLYSDSSSTDTQYF.

The rearrangement links TRBV29-1 to TRBJ1-5, with D possibly TRBD1 on 5 matching bases. In germline, CDR1 is SQVTM, CDR2 ANQGSEA. V was cut by 8 bases and J by 9 bases, with 20 bases left in between. The CDR3 loop spans 13 amino acids. The CDR3 coding sequence is TGCAGCTTGAAGCAGAAGGTGGGGACGCCCCAGCATTTT. This encodes CSLKQKVGTPQHF.

The rearrangement uses TRBV6-5 and TRBJ2-1; D perhaps matches TRBD1 (7 bases). The CDR3 runs to 15 residues. Trimming cost V 7 bases and J 9 bases, with 22 bases left between them. Germline V CDR1 and CDR2: MNHEY, SVGAGI. This chain's CDR3 is CASNHQGGVPAEQFF. The CDR3 bases are TGTGCCAGCAATCACCAGGGGGGAGTTCCCGCTGAGCAGTTCTTC.

DNA for the CDR3: TGTGCCAGCAGCCCAGGGGGCGGTCTTAGGAACTATGGCTACACCTTC. It encodes CASSPGGGLRNYGYTF. This rearrangement joins TRBV7-9 to TRBJ1-2; 8 bases are shared with TRBD1. J gave up 2 bases and V 5 bases, and 10 bases lay outside the gene matches. The CDR3 runs to 16 residues. Germline CDR1 is SEHNR and CDR2 is FQNEAQ (reference sequence).

The chain couples TRBV7-9 to TRBJ1-6; TRBD1 aligns across 7 bases. The CDR3 spans 13 residues. Losses at the gene ends were 5 bases for V and 11 bases for J; bases not matched to a gene: 6. CDR1 is SEHNR, CDR2 FQNEAQ, per germline (reference sequence). The CDR3 region has the DNA TGTGCCAGCAGCGGGGGACAGTACGCACCCCTCCACTTT. It encodes CASSGGQYAPLHF.

The chain employs TRBV7-9 and TRBJ1-2; D is ambiguous. The CDR3 loop spans 13 amino acids. With 5 bases removed from V and 4 bases from J, the gap between germline ends came to 11 bases. Germline CDR1 and CDR2: SEHNR and FQNEAQ (reference sequence). CDR3 amino acids: CASSPLGPYGYTF. The CDR3 nucleotides are TGTGCCAGCAGCCCACTGGGCCCCTATGGCTACACCTTC.

V usage is TRBV18 and J usage is TRBJ1-5; D unclear. The CDR3 loop spans 15 amino acids. The germline gives CDR1 KGHSH, CDR2 LQKENI. V lost 0 bases and J lost 1, with 7 bases in between. This chain's CDR3 is CASSPPGQSNQPQHF. CDR3 DNA sequence: TGTGCCAGCTCACCACCTGGCCAGAGCAATCAGCCCCAGCATTTT.

V usage is TRBV19 and J usage is TRBJ2-3, with 9 bases identical to TRBD2. The junction had 4 bases not matched to a gene; V was cut back by 6 bases and J by 6 bases. This CDR3 has 13 residues. Germline CDR1 is LNHDA and CDR2 is SQIVND (reference sequence). CDR3 bases: TGTGCCAGTAGGCGGCGGGGGGGGGATACGCAGTATTTT. This encodes CASRRRGGDTQYF.

V is TRBV5-6 and J is TRBJ2-3; D is unresolved. V dropped 3 bases and J dropped 1 base, with 9 bases sitting between them. The CDR3 runs 14 residues. Germline CDR1 is SGHDT and CDR2 is YYEEEE. Here the CDR3 reads CASSSSFGTDTQYF. In nucleotides, the CDR3 is TGTGCCAGCAGCTCCAGTTTCGGCACAGATACGCAGTATTTT.

The chain couples TRBV9 to TRBJ1-5; 7 nucleotides align to TRBD1. V dropped 4 bases and J dropped 1; count of bases not matched to a gene: 5. The CDR3 loop spans 15 amino acids. The V gene's germline CDR1 is SGDLS and CDR2 YYNGEE. CDR3 sequence (DNA): TGTGCCAGCAGCCTCTCAGGGGGGAGCAATCAGCCCCAGCATTTT. Translation: CASSLSGGSNQPQHF.

The gene calls are TRBV7-8 and TRBJ1-2; D is perhaps TRBD1 (6 bases). With 5 bases removed from V and 0 bases from J, the gap between germline ends came to 19 bases. This CDR3 has 17 amino acids. Germline CDR1 SGHVS, CDR2 FQNEAQ. As DNA, the CDR3 is TGTGCCAGCAGCCAGGGGTCAGGGGTGAGGACTAACTATGGCTACACCTTC. Translation: CASSQGSGVRTNYGYTF.

CDR3: CASSSTANYGYTF. The CDR3 nucleotides are TGTGCCAGCAGCTCCACAGCTAACTATGGCTACACCTTC. The chain links TRBV7-2 to TRBJ1-2; D remains unclear. This CDR3 spans 13 amino acids. Trimming shortened V by 4 bases and J by 0 bases, and 6 bases separated the two germline ends. Germline values: CDR1 SGHTA, CDR2 FQGNSA.

The J gene is TRBJ2-7, the V gene TRBV5-1; no clear D gene. V dropped 4 bases and J dropped 5 bases, with 13 bases sitting between them. The CDR3 length is 13 residues. Germline CDR1 reads SGHRS; CDR2 reads YFSETQ. In DNA, the CDR3 is TGCGCCAGCAGCCTCGTGAGAGGCCACGAGCAGTACTTC. Protein product: CASSLVRGHEQYF.

The rearrangement links TRBV4-1 to TRBJ2-1, with 7 bases aligning to TRBD1. CDR3 length: 18 amino acids. Germline V gene lookup returns CDR1 MGHRA and CDR2 YSYEKL. With V trimmed by 1 base and J by 8 bases, 17 bases remained unmatched. CDR3 loop: CASSQGRGEGGLLDEQFF. CDR3 nucleotides: TGCGCCAGCAGCCAAGGAAGAGGGGAAGGGGGCCTACTCGATGAGCAGTTCTTC.